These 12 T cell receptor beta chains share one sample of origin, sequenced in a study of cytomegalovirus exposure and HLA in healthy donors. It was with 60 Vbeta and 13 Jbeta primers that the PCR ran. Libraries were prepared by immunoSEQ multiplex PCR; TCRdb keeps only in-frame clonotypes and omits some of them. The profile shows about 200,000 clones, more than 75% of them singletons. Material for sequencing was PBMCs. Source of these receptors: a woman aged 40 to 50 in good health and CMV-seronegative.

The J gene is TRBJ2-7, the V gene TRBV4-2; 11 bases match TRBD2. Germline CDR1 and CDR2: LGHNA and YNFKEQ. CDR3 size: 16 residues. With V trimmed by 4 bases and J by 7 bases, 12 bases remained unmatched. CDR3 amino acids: CASSPLAGGQAEEQYF. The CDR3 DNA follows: TGTGCCAGCAGCCCATTAGCGGGAGGGCAGGCGGAAGAGCAGTACTTC.

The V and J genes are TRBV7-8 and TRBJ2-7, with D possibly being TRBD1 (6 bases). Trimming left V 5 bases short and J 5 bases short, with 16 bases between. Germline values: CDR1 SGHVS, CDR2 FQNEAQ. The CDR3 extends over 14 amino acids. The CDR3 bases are TGTGCCAGCAGCACGCGACAGGCCCCTAACGAGCAGTACTTC. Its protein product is CASSTRQAPNEQYF.

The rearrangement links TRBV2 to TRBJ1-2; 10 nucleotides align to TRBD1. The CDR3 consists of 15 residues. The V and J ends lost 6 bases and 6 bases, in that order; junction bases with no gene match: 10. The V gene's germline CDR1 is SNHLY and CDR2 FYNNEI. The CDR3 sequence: CASSGEGQGSHGYTF. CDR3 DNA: TGTGCCAGCAGCGGGGAGGGACAGGGGAGTCATGGCTACACCTTC. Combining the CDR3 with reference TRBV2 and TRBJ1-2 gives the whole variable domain EPEVTQTPSHQVTQMGQEVILRCVPISNHLYFYWYRQILGQKVEFLVSFYNNEISEKSEIFDDQFSVERPDGSNFTLKIRSTKLEDSAMYFCASSGEGQGSHGYTFGSGTRLTVV.

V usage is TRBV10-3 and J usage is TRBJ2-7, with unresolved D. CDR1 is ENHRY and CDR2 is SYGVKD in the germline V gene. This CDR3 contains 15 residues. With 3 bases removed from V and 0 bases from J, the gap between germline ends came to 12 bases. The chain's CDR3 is CAISEVTDLSYEQYF. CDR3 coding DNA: TGTGCCATCAGTGAAGTAACAGACCTCTCCTACGAGCAGTACTTC.

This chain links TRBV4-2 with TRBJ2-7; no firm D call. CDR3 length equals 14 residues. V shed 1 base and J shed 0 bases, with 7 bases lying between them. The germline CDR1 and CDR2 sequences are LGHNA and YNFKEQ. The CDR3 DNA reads TGTGCCAGCAGCCAAGCTCTCGGCTCCTACGAGCAGTACTTC. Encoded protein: CASSQALGSYEQYF.

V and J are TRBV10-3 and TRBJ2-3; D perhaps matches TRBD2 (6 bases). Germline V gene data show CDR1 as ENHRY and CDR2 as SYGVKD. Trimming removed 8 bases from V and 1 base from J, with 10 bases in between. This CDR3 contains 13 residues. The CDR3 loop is CAIASSGTDTQYF. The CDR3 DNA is TGTGCCATCGCATCTAGCGGCACAGATACGCAGTATTTT.

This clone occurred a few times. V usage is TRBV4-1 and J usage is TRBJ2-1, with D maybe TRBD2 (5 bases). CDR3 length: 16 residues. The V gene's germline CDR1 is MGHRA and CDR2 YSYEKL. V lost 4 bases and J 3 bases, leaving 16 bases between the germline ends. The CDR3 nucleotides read TGCGCCAGCAGCCCCATAGCATCCGGGATCTACAATGAGCAGTTCTTC. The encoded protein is CASSPIASGIYNEQFF.

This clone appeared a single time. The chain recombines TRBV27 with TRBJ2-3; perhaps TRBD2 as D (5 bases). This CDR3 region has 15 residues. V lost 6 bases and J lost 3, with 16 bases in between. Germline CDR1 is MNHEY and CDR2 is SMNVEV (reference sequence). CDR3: CASRRQTRRTDTQYF. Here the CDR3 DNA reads TGTGCCAGCAGACGGCAGACGCGGAGGACAGATACGCAGTATTTT.

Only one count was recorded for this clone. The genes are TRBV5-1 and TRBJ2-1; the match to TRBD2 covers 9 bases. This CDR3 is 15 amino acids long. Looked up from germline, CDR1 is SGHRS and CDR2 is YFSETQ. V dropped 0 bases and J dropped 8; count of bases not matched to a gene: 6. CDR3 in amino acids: CASSLVVAGADEQFF. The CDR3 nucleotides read TGCGCCAGCAGCTTGGTAGTAGCGGGAGCGGATGAGCAGTTCTTC.

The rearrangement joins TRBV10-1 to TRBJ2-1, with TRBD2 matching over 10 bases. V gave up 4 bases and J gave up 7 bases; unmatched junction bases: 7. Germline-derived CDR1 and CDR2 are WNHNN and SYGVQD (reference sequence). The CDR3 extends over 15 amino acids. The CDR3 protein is CASSGAGGPGNEQFF. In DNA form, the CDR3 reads TGCGCCAGCAGTGGAGCGGGAGGGCCGGGAAATGAGCAGTTCTTC.

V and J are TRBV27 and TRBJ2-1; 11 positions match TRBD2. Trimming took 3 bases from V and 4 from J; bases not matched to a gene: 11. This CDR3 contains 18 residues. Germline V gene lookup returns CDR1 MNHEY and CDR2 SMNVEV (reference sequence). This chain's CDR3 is CASSLNLPSGRTYNEQFF. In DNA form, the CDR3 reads TGTGCCAGCAGTTTGAACCTTCCTAGCGGGAGGACGTACAATGAGCAGTTCTTC.

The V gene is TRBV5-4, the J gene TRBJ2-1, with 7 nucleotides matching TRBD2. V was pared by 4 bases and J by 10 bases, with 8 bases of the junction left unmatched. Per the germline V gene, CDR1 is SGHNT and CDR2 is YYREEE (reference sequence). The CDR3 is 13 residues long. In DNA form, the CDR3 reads TGTGCCAGCAGCCGCGGGACTATCTCCGAGCAGTTCTTC. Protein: CASSRGTISEQFF.